This passage covers 24 T cell receptor beta chains from one sample sequenced in a study of blood T cell repertoires in COVID-19. The data were produced by immunoSEQ multiplex PCR, yet TCRdb's version contains in-frame clones alone and is incomplete. The data contain 200,000 or so clones, roughly four fifths of them seen just once; the ten biggest clones take up 6% to 8%. The sequenced sample consisted of peripheral blood. These receptor sequences come from a human donor with acute or convalescent COVID-19. The donor label of this sample is uncertain.

V usage is TRBV7-7 and J usage is TRBJ2-5; the D gene is possibly TRBD2 (6 bases). Trimming shortened V by 5 bases and J by 6 bases, and 19 bases separated the two germline ends. Germline V CDR1 and CDR2: SSHAT, FNYEAQ (reference sequence). The CDR3 totals 15 residues. The CDR3 sequence is CASSPQGGSGQTQYF. CDR3 in DNA: TGTGCCAGCAGCCCCCAGGGAGGCTCAGGTCAGACCCAGTACTTC.

J is TRBJ1-5 and V is TRBV5-6; tentatively, D is TRBD1 (6 bases). CDR1 is SGHDT and CDR2 is YYEEEE in the germline V gene. The CDR3 runs to 14 residues. V was pared by 4 bases and J by 6 bases, with 14 bases between. The CDR3 protein is CASSRNRAGQPQHF. The DNA for the CDR3 is TGTGCCAGCAGCCGCAACAGGGCTGGTCAGCCCCAGCATTTT.

The chain couples TRBV4-1 to TRBJ1-2; 8 bases map to TRBD1. Germline CDR1 MGHRA, CDR2 YSYEKL. Trimming at V came to 5 bases and at J to 4 bases, leaving 6 bases not matched to a gene. There are 14 residues in the CDR3. CDR3 sequence reads: CASSTRQGTYGYTF. The CDR3 nucleotides read TGCGCCAGCAGCACTCGACAGGGGACCTATGGCTACACCTTC.

This chain connects TRBV29-1 to TRBJ2-1; 8 bases fit TRBD2. In germline, CDR1 is SQVTM, CDR2 ANQGSEA. The CDR3 consists of 13 residues. Trimming at V came to 4 bases and at J to 7 bases, leaving 6 bases not matched to a gene. The CDR3 DNA follows: TGCAGCGTTGGTTCCGGGACTAGAAATGAGCAGTTCTTC. Protein: CSVGSGTRNEQFF.

The chain employs TRBV27 and TRBJ2-1, with TRBD2 identical over 7 bases. Germline CDR1 is MNHEY and CDR2 is SMNVEV (reference sequence). This CDR3 is built from 15 residues. Trimming at V came to 5 bases and at J to 6 bases, leaving 10 bases not matched to a gene. CDR3: CASSRLAGAGNEQFF. CDR3 bases: TGTGCCAGCAGTCGACTAGCTGGGGCGGGCAATGAGCAGTTCTTC.

The chain employs TRBV5-1 and TRBJ1-2; D not resolved. The V end was cut by 0 bases, the J end by 0 bases, with 9 bases between. Germline CDR1 is SGHRS and CDR2 is YFSETQ. The CDR3 totals 15 residues. CDR3 protein: CASSLEATANYGYTF. The CDR3, as DNA: TGCGCCAGCAGCTTGGAGGCCACAGCTAACTATGGCTACACCTTC.

This chain connects TRBV2 to TRBJ2-3, with 9 positions matching TRBD2. This CDR3 comprises 14 residues. V lost 6 bases to trimming and J lost 7 bases; unmatched junction nucleotides: 8. The germline V gene encodes CDR1 SNHLY and CDR2 FYNNEI. This chain's CDR3 is CASRRRLAEYTQYF. CDR3 bases: TGTGCCAGCAGGCGACGACTAGCGGAGTATACGCAGTATTTT.

The chain has TRBV2 and TRBJ1-1; D gene uncertain. The germline gives CDR1 SNHLY, CDR2 FYNNEI. The V end lost 5 bases, the J end lost 9 bases, and 16 bases lay between the germline ends. The CDR3 is 13 amino acids. The CDR3 region has the DNA TGTGCCAGCAGTCCCCGGGAAACCAGACAAGCTTTCTTT. Its translation is CASSPRETRQAFF.

The chain has TRBV11-2 and TRBJ2-3, with D perhaps matching TRBD1 (5 bases). Trimming took 5 bases from V and 4 from J, leaving 10 bases between them. The germline V gene has CDR1 SGHAT and CDR2 FQNNGV. The CDR3 sequence is 13 residues long. The CDR3: CASSLAGSDTQYF. The CDR3 nucleotides are TGTGCCAGCAGCCTGGCAGGGTCAGATACGCAGTATTTT.

CDR3 in DNA: TGTGCCAGTAGTATAATGGGGACGGGAGATCAGCCCCAGCATTTT. Its translation: CASSIMGTGDQPQHF. The chain recombines TRBV19 with TRBJ1-5, with a possible D match to TRBD1 (5 bases). The germline V and J ends were trimmed by 2 bases and 5 bases, with 13 bases remaining between them. Germline assignment: CDR1 LNHDA and CDR2 SQIVND (reference sequence). The CDR3 is 15 amino acids.

The chain combines TRBV5-5 with TRBJ1-1; no reliable D call. The V end was cut by 2 bases, the J end by 4 bases, with 9 bases between. CDR1 is SGHKS, CDR2 YYEKEE, per germline (reference sequence). The CDR3 length is 13 residues. The CDR3 spells CASSLRGGTEAFF. In DNA, the CDR3 is TGTGCCAGCAGCTTAAGAGGAGGCACTGAAGCTTTCTTT.

The V call is TRBV9, the J call TRBJ2-3; 8 nucleotides align to TRBD2. The CDR3 contains 17 residues. Germline values: CDR1 SGDLS, CDR2 YYNGEE. V shed 0 bases, J shed 8 bases, and the junction held 14 bases outside the gene matches. CDR3 coding DNA: TGTGCCAGCAGCGTAGAGGGGTCAGCGGGAGCGGCGCTTACGCAGTATTTT. It yields the protein CASSVEGSAGAALTQYF.

J is TRBJ1-6 and V is TRBV10-3; a possible D gene is TRBD1 (5 bases). Trimming took off 4 bases at V and 6 bases at J, with 7 bases between the two ends. Germline V gene sequence: CDR1 ENHRY, CDR2 SYGVKD. CDR3 length equals 13 residues. The CDR3 DNA reads TGTGCCATCAGTGTGGGGGGTAATTCACCCCTCCACTTT. As protein: CAISVGGNSPLHF.

The V and J genes are TRBV11-3 and TRBJ2-3; 7 bases are shared with TRBD1. Trimming cost V 3 bases and J 0 bases; bases outside gene matches: 3. The V gene's germline CDR1 is SGHNT and CDR2 YENEEA. The CDR3 consists of 15 residues. The CDR3, as DNA: TGTGCCAGCAGCTTGGGACAGAGAAGCACAGATACGCAGTATTTT. Translated, it gives CASSLGQRSTDTQYF.

J is TRBJ2-5 and V is TRBV10-3, with TRBD2 identical over 7 bases. The germline V gene encodes CDR1 ENHRY and CDR2 SYGVKD. With V trimmed by 4 bases and J by 5 bases, 7 bases remained unmatched. This CDR3 has 14 residues. The DNA for the CDR3 is TGTGCCATCAGTGGCGGGGGACCTGAGGAGACCCAGTACTTC. It codes for CAISGGGPEETQYF.

The chain uses TRBV6-5 and TRBJ2-7, with 7 nucleotides matching TRBD2. CDR3 length equals 15 residues. V trimming: 2 bases; J trimming: 2 bases; junction bases outside the gene matches: 6. Germline V lookup: CDR1 MNHEY, CDR2 SVGAGI. For the CDR3, the DNA is TGTGCCAGCAGTTACAGCGGGGTGGGACCCTACGAGCAGTACTTC. Its translation is CASSYSGVGPYEQYF.

This rearrangement joins TRBV10-3 to TRBJ1-1; weak D call: TRBD1 (5 bases). Trimming stripped 7 bases from V and 2 bases from J, with 14 bases between. The germline CDR1 and CDR2 sequences are ENHRY and SYGVKD. The CDR3 loop spans 14 amino acids. CDR3 in amino acids: CAIKVAGENTEAFF. The DNA for the CDR3 is TGTGCCATCAAAGTGGCGGGGGAAAACACTGAAGCTTTCTTT.

The chain is built from TRBV9 and TRBJ2-5; D not certain. The germline gives CDR1 SGDLS, CDR2 YYNGEE. The CDR3 consists of 14 residues. The germline V and J ends were trimmed by 3 bases and 2 bases, with 11 bases remaining between them. CDR3 nucleotide sequence: TGTGCCAGCAGCGCGGAGTTTCCGCAAGAGACCCAGTACTTC. It codes for CASSAEFPQETQYF.

The V and J genes are TRBV30 and TRBJ1-4; no clear D gene. The CDR3 length is 12 residues. Trimming took off 4 bases at V and 8 bases at J, with 11 bases between the two ends. Per the germline V gene, CDR1 is GTSNPN and CDR2 is SVGIG (reference sequence). For the CDR3, the DNA is TGTGCCTGGAAGGACTCTGGGGAAAAACTGTTTTTT. Translating gives CAWKDSGEKLFF.

The chain recombines TRBV28 with TRBJ2-5; tentative D call: TRBD2 (5 bases). V lost 4 bases, J lost 5 bases, and 8 bases lay in between. CDR3 length equals 12 residues. CDR1 and CDR2 (germline): MDHEN, SYDVKM. CDR3 sequence: CASSSRRETQYF. The CDR3 DNA reads as TGTGCCAGCAGTTCGAGGAGGGAGACCCAGTACTTC.

This clone was picked up one time. The chain recombines TRBV7-9 with TRBJ2-2, with D perhaps matching TRBD2 (6 bases). Trimming took 3 bases from V and 2 from J, leaving 10 bases between them. The CDR3 covers 15 residues. Per the germline V gene, CDR1 is SEHNR and CDR2 is FQNEAQ (reference sequence). The CDR3 DNA follows: TGTGCCAGCAGCTTTGACGGGAGAAACACCGGGGAGCTGTTTTTT. Translation: CASSFDGRNTGELFF.

The chain couples TRBV7-2 to TRBJ2-3, with 7 positions matching TRBD2. This CDR3 has 17 amino acids. CDR1 is SGHTA and CDR2 is FQGNSA in the germline V gene. Trimming removed 5 bases from V and 2 bases from J; junction bases left unmatched: 13. The CDR3 loop reads CASSPRVAGVNTDTQYF. The CDR3 region has the DNA TGTGCCAGCAGCCCCCGGGTGGCGGGAGTAAACACAGATACGCAGTATTTT. Full variable domain (outside the CDR3, taken from reference TRBV7-2 and TRBJ2-3): GAGVSQSPSNKVTEKGKDVELRCDPISGHTALYWYRQSLGQGLEFLIYFQGNSAPDKSGLPSDRFSAERTGGSVSTLTIQRTQQEDSAVYLCASSPRVAGVNTDTQYFGPGTRLTVL.

V is TRBV5-1 and J is TRBJ2-1; 7 positions match TRBD2. Looked up from germline, CDR1 is SGHRS and CDR2 is YFSETQ. This CDR3 is 15 amino acids long. J gave up 6 bases and V 4 bases, and 10 bases lay outside the gene matches. CDR3 DNA sequence: TGCGCCAGCAGCGGGAGGGACTATTTCGGCAATGAGCAGTTCTTC. Amino acid sequence: CASSGRDYFGNEQFF.

This rearrangement joins TRBV2 to TRBJ2-3; no clear D gene. CDR1 is SNHLY and CDR2 is FYNNEI in the germline V gene. The CDR3 length is 16 residues. V was pared by 3 bases and J by 2 bases, with 15 bases between. This CDR3 reads CASSDGGRGPTDTQYF. The CDR3 DNA reads TGTGCCAGCAGTGACGGCGGTAGAGGCCCCACAGATACGCAGTATTTT.